One sample yielded the 3 T cell receptor beta chains listed below, sequenced in a study of shared clonotypes between healthy human individuals. Libraries were prepared by immunoSEQ multiplex PCR; TCRdb keeps only in-frame clonotypes and omits some of them. This repertoire shows some 2,500,000 clones, just under 95% found once; its top ten account for approximately 0.41%. Specimen: naive CD4+ T cells from PBMCs. Documented subset: CD45RA+ positively selected. These receptors all come from a man aged 18-30 years in good health. Some clones in this sample may be carry-over from other donors' samples.

The genes are TRBV6-1 and TRBJ2-7; D might be TRBD2 (6 bases). The CDR3 has 14 amino acids. The V and J ends lost 4 bases and 6 bases respectively, with 16 bases between them. Germline V CDR1 and CDR2: MNHNS, SASEGT. The CDR3 bases are TGTGCCAGCAGTGGCCCCTCACTAGCATCCGAGCAGTACTTC. Translation gives CASSGPSLASEQYF.

This clone has just one count. The chain has TRBV6-1 and TRBJ2-7; 11 bases map to TRBD1. Germline lookup yields CDR1 MNHNS and CDR2 SASEGT. The CDR3 consists of 15 residues. After removal of 7 bases from V and 7 bases from J, the junction contained 12 bases not matched to a gene. The CDR3 DNA follows: TGTGCCAGCACCCCCCCGGGACAGGGGGTAAGGGAGCAGTACTTC. Protein: CASTPPGQGVREQYF.

The chain carries TRBV6-6 and TRBJ2-7; D remains unclear. Trimming cost V 2 bases and J 7 bases, with 12 bases left between them. This CDR3 region has 13 residues. Per germline, CDR1 MNHNY and CDR2 SVGAGI (reference sequence). The CDR3 loop is CASSYPTLGEQYF. Here the CDR3 DNA reads TGTGCCAGCAGTTACCCAACCCTAGGGGAGCAGTACTTC.